This TCR beta chain emerged from a study of blood T cells in healthy people across ages. Study-wide findings and caveats: Researchers judged that diversity estimates from one million T cells fell short of true values. Across the age range, TCR beta diversity per million T cells fell in a roughly linear way.

Using a J-beta primer mix together with a sample-barcoded 5' primer, a second PCR was run for 7 to 11 cycles. TCRdb reanalysed the 5' RACE reads using MiXCR and keeps one entry per CDR3 protein. The table shows about 670,000 distinct CDR3 sequences, with approximately 40% occurring only once. CDR1 MGHRA and CDR2 YSYEKL come from the germline V gene. This CDR3 comprises 13 residues. Trimming removed 1 base at V and 2 bases at J, with 6 bases between. This clonotype was observed at least ten times. Antigen: not known. V gene TRBV4-1 combines with J gene TRBJ2-7; tentatively, D is TRBD2 (5 bases). This receptor was obtained from an elderly man in good health. Sequenced sample: blood. In nucleotides, the CDR3 is TGCGCCAGCAGCCAAGGGACTCCCTACGAGCAGTACTTC. Translated, it gives CASSQGTPYEQYF.